The text below deals with one TCR beta chain. Its cognate antigen is unknown. This sample stems from a study of T cell responses to AZD1222 COVID-19 vaccine. Here immunoSEQ multiplex PCR was the method, and the copy in TCRdb shows in-frame clones only, minus some. The repertoire holds tens of thousands of clones, with roughly nine tenths as singletons. Study-wide results and caveats: Unmutated variant regions are reportedly targeted by nearly half of spike-specific TCRs.

The CDR3 covers 17 residues. Germline-derived CDR1 and CDR2 are SGHVS and FQNEAQ. V was pared by 2 bases and J by 5 bases, with 21 bases between. The chain has TRBV7-8 and TRBJ1-1, with a weak D call TRBD1 (6 bases). The material sequenced was peripheral blood, taken on day 0 of AZD1222 vaccination. The TCR was taken from an adult in good health. CDR3 amino acids: CASSLRARGGWETEAFF. The CDR3 bases are TGTGCCAGCAGCTTAAGGGCACGAGGGGGGTGGGAGACTGAAGCTTTCTTT.